This T cell receptor (beta chain) was recovered during a study of molecular identifiers for immune sequencing clone quantification. Looked up from germline, CDR1 is SGHVS and CDR2 is FQNEAQ. The CDR3 loop spans 18 amino acids. Points on this clonotype: No antigen is known for it. A much larger clone lies one base from this, so it may be a read error.

TCRdb redid the calling of the PCR reads with MiXCR, one entry per CDR3 protein. Among around 320,000 distinct CDR3 sequences, roughly a quarter were seen once, and the ten largest hold approximately 0.74%. The authors gated naive CD8 T cells as CD8+CD4-CCR7+CD45RA+ for sorting. Study results and limitations: Clones above 20 RNA copies contained over 98% of effector molecules but under 1% of naive ones. Identical TCR molecules can share a barcode, and this sharing could underestimate highly expanded clone sizes.

This chain links TRBV7-8 with TRBJ1-4; TRBD1 matches at 10 bases. Sequencing used naive CD8+ T cells from blood, with Jurkat cell RNA spiked in. The subset: FACS-sorted CD8+CD4-CCR7+CD45RA+ naive T cells. The receptor was derived from a human donor in good health. Some libraries in this study had Jurkat cell RNA spiked in. The CDR3 DNA reads as TGTGCCAGCAGCTTTTCAGGACAGGGGGAATGGATAGGTGAAAACCTGTTTTTT. Protein sequence: CASSFSGQGEWIGENLFF.